Shown below are 21 T cell receptor beta chains from a single sample sequenced in a study of cytotoxic CD8 clonotypes in ibrutinib-treated CLL. Here immunoSEQ multiplex PCR was the method, and the copy in TCRdb shows in-frame clones only, minus some. The sample contains roughly 220,000 clones, just over 70% of which appear only once. The sequencing here drew on PBMCs, taken after 12 months of ibrutinib treatment. These receptor sequences come from a human donor with chronic lymphocytic leukemia.

CDR3 amino acids: CASSHKASGVNSGANVLTF. The CDR3 DNA follows: TGCGCCAGCAGTCATAAGGCTTCAGGGGTAAACTCTGGGGCCAACGTCCTGACTTTC. The chain uses TRBV23-1 and TRBJ2-6; perhaps TRBD1 as D (6 bases). TRBV23-1 qualifies as an ORF whose function is uncertain. V lost 3 bases to trimming and J lost 0 bases, with 18 bases between them. There are 19 residues in the CDR3.

This chain uses TRBV2 with TRBJ2-7; 7 bases fit TRBD2. V gave up 2 bases and J gave up 2 bases; unmatched junction bases: 3. The germline CDR1 and CDR2 sequences are SNHLY and FYNNEI. The CDR3 totals 14 residues. In nucleotides, the CDR3 is TGTGCCAGCAGTGAATACAGCGGGGCCTACGAGCAGTACTTC. Translated: CASSEYSGAYEQYF.

The V and J genes are TRBV11-2 and TRBJ1-2, with 11 bases fitting TRBD1. Germline V CDR1 and CDR2: SGHAT, FQNNGV. V shed 5 bases and J 8 bases; nucleotides not matched to a gene: 7. The CDR3 runs to 14 residues. The CDR3 region has the DNA TGTGCCAGCAGCCCCGGGACAGGGGGAAGGGGCTACACCTTC. Protein: CASSPGTGGRGYTF. Using reference TRBV11-2 and TRBJ1-2 for the parts outside the CDR3, the full variable domain is EAGVAQSPRYKIIEKRQSVAFWCNPISGHATLYWYQQILGQGPKLLIQFQNNGVVDDSQLPKDRFSAERLKGVDSTLKIQPAKLEDSAVYLCASSPGTGGRGYTFGSGTRLTVV.

The chain uses TRBV9 and TRBJ1-5, with 7 bases matching TRBD1. This CDR3 has 13 amino acids. V dropped 5 bases and J dropped 6; count of bases not matched to a gene: 5. CDR1 and CDR2 (germline): SGDLS, YYNGEE. The CDR3 DNA reads as TGTGCCAGCAGTACAGGGGAGACTCAGCCCCAGCATTTT. This translates into CASSTGETQPQHF.

The V gene is TRBV27, the J gene TRBJ2-7; 11 nucleotides match TRBD2. CDR3 size: 15 residues. Unmatched junction bases numbered 7, after V lost 4 bases and J lost 5 bases. Germline V gene data show CDR1 as MNHEY and CDR2 as SMNVEV (reference sequence). CDR3 protein: CASSSGGLAAHEQYF. DNA of the CDR3: TGTGCCAGCAGTTCCGGGGGACTAGCGGCTCACGAGCAGTACTTC.

The chain carries TRBV6-5 and TRBJ1-2; tentatively, D is TRBD1 (5 bases). This CDR3 is built from 13 residues. V dropped 8 bases and J dropped 1 base, with 11 bases sitting between them. Germline V CDR1 and CDR2: MNHEY, SVGAGI. The CDR3 bases are TGTGCCAGCGGGAGGCAGGGTAACTATGGCTACACCTTC. Translated: CASGRQGNYGYTF.

V is TRBV6-5 and J is TRBJ2-3; D tentatively fits TRBD1 or TRBD2 (5 bases each). V was pared by 4 bases and J by 3 bases, with 17 bases between. Germline values: CDR1 MNHEY, CDR2 SVGAGI. This CDR3 has 16 amino acids. DNA of the CDR3: TGTGCCAGCAGTTTGACCGGGACGGGTTCTACAGATACGCAGTATTTT. Protein sequence: CASSLTGTGSTDTQYF.

The V gene is TRBV6-5, the J gene TRBJ1-2; 7 nucleotides match TRBD1. The CDR3 loop spans 15 amino acids. Germline V lookup: CDR1 MNHEY, CDR2 SVGAGI. The J segment lost 4 bases and the V segment lost 7 bases, leaving 12 bases of the junction unmatched. For the CDR3, the DNA is TGTGCCAGCACCACGGTCGGGGCAGGGGGCTATGGCTACACCTTC. It specifies CASTTVGAGGYGYTF.

This clone was counted between two and nine times. The V call is TRBV6-5, the J call TRBJ1-5; D is unresolved. Germline CDR1 is MNHEY and CDR2 is SVGAGI. The CDR3 contains 13 residues. V lost 0 bases and J 4 bases, leaving 4 bases between the germline ends. The CDR3 reads CASSYSWNQPQHF. For the CDR3, the DNA is TGTGCCAGCAGTTACTCGTGGAATCAGCCCCAGCATTTT.

This rearrangement joins TRBV18 to TRBJ1-4; D is uncertain. The CDR3 covers 14 residues. V was clipped by 8 bases and J by 1 base, with 11 bases between them. Germline values: CDR1 KGHSH, CDR2 LQKENI. In DNA form, the CDR3 reads TGTGCCAGCGCCACCTACCAAACTAATGAAAAACTGTTTTTT. Protein: CASATYQTNEKLFF.

The J gene is TRBJ2-1, the V gene TRBV13, with D possibly matching TRBD1 (5 bases). The CDR3 is 13 amino acids. V lost 2 bases, J lost 6 bases, and 8 bases lay in between. The germline V gene encodes CDR1 PRHDT and CDR2 FYEKMQ (reference sequence). As DNA, the CDR3 is TGTGCCAGCAGCTTAAGACAGATCAATGAGCAGTTCTTC. It is translated as CASSLRQINEQFF.

This chain links TRBV6-6 with TRBJ2-7, with 7 bases fitting TRBD1. Per the germline V gene, CDR1 is MNHNY and CDR2 is SVGAGI (reference sequence). The CDR3 contains 13 residues. V shed 6 bases, J shed 6 bases, and the junction held 8 bases outside the gene matches. This chain's CDR3 is CASSRQGTFEQYF. CDR3 DNA sequence: TGTGCCAGCAGCCGACAGGGTACTTTCGAGCAGTACTTC.

The chain carries TRBV5-1 and TRBJ2-7; 8 bases fit TRBD2. J was trimmed by 2 bases and V by 1 base; bases with no gene match: 11. Germline lookup yields CDR1 SGHRS and CDR2 YFSETQ. The CDR3 has 17 amino acids. The CDR3 loop reads CASSLNRRLAGAYEQYF. CDR3 in DNA: TGCGCCAGCAGCTTGAATAGGCGTCTAGCGGGTGCCTACGAGCAGTACTTC.

This clone was seen a single time. The chain joins TRBV9 to TRBJ2-2; unclear D gene. The CDR3 is 13 residues long. Trimming shortened V by 1 base and J by 1 base, and 2 bases separated the two germline ends. Germline V CDR1 and CDR2: SGDLS, YYNGEE. This chain's CDR3 is CASSVRNTGELFF. CDR3 in DNA: TGTGCCAGCAGCGTACGGAACACCGGGGAGCTGTTTTTT. The variable domain in full, with the rest retrieved from reference TRBV9 and TRBJ2-2, is DSGVTQTPKHLITATGQRVTLRCSPRSGDLSVYWYQQSLDQGLQFLIQYYNGEERAKGNILERFSAQQFPDLHSELNLSSLELGDSALYFCASSVRNTGELFFGEGSRLTVL.

The V gene is TRBV28, the J gene TRBJ1-2; 7 nucleotides line up with TRBD1. Germline V gives CDR1 MDHEN, CDR2 SYDVKM. Trimming cost V 9 bases and J 7 bases; bases outside gene matches: 8. The CDR3 is 12 amino acids. The CDR3 region has the DNA TGTGCCAGTCTGAAGAGGGGGCCTGGCTACACCTTC. This encodes CASLKRGPGYTF.

V and J are TRBV21-1 and TRBJ2-1. TRBV21-1 is deemed a pseudogene. The CDR3 loop spans 13 amino acids. The DNA of the CDR3 is TGTGCCAGCAGCAAGAGGGGGGCGAATGAGCAGTTCTTC. As protein: CASSKRGANEQFF.

The genes are TRBV21-1 and TRBJ1-5. TRBV21-1 is deemed a pseudogene. The CDR3 extends over 14 amino acids. This CDR3 is CASRGDVGNQPQHF. Here the CDR3 DNA reads TGTGCCAGCAGGGGGGATGTGGGCAATCAGCCCCAGCATTTT.

The genes are TRBV7-2 and TRBJ2-4; D is perhaps TRBD2 (6 bases). Germline assignment: CDR1 SGHTA and CDR2 FQGNSA. Trimming took 7 bases from V and 4 from J, leaving 8 bases between them. CDR3 length: 12 amino acids. CDR3 amino acids: CASNSGKNIQYF. The CDR3 nucleotides are TGTGCCAGCAACAGCGGGAAAAACATTCAGTACTTC.

This clone has a handful of counts. CDR3 sequence (DNA): TGCGCCAGCAGCTGGGAGGGGACCGGGGAGCTGTTTTTT. It is translated as CASSWEGTGELFF. This chain connects TRBV5-1 to TRBJ2-2; 7 nucleotides line up with TRBD2. Trimming at V came to 3 bases and at J to 5 bases, leaving 1 base not matched to a gene. Germline CDR1 is SGHRS and CDR2 is YFSETQ. This CDR3 has 13 residues.

Written as DNA, the CDR3 is TGTGCCTGGGGTAAAAGGGGGAAGGCTAATGAAAAACTGTTTTTT. Protein product: CAWGKRGKANEKLFF. The chain has TRBV30 and TRBJ1-4; TRBD1 might be the D (6 bases). This CDR3 spans 15 amino acids. V gave up 5 bases and J gave up 3 bases, with 16 bases separating them. CDR1 is GTSNPN and CDR2 is SVGIG in the germline V gene (reference sequence).

This clone was observed a handful of times. The V gene is TRBV5-1, the J gene TRBJ1-3, with 11 bases matching TRBD1. The CDR3 length is 19 residues. The V gene's germline CDR1 is SGHRS and CDR2 YFSETQ. The V segment lost 2 bases and the J segment 7 bases; nucleotides outside the gene matches: 17. CDR3: CASSLHGQGAGQRQNTIYF. In nucleotides, the CDR3 is TGCGCCAGCAGCTTACACGGACAGGGGGCAGGCCAACGTCAGAACACCATATATTTT. Full variable domain (rest looked up from reference TRBV5-1 and TRBJ1-3): KAGVTQTPRYLIKTRGQQVTLSCSPISGHRSVSWYQQTPGQGLQFLFEYFSETQRNKGNFPGRFSGRQFSNSRSEMNVSTLELGDSALYLCASSLHGQGAGQRQNTIYFGEGSWLTVV.